These 27 T cell receptor beta chains originate from one sample sequenced in a study of graft-versus-host responses after intestinal transplantation. Their antigens remain unidentified. Sequenced by immunoSEQ multiplex PCR; TCRdb stores in-frame clones only, minus some. The top ten clones hold approximately 0.064% of a sample with 99,000 or so clones, roughly 90% of them seen once. Source: unstimulated CD8+ T cells sorted from spleen or lymph node cells, taken before transplant. Receptors were obtained from a human donor who was the organ donor for an intestinal transplant.

The genes are TRBV2 and TRBJ2-1, with 8 bases fitting TRBD2. The V and J ends lost 6 bases and 3 bases, in that order; junction bases with no gene match: 7. Germline V gene data show CDR1 as SNHLY and CDR2 as FYNNEI. This CDR3 has 15 residues. The CDR3 protein is CASREPSGYYNEQFF. The CDR3 DNA reads TGTGCCAGCAGGGAGCCTAGCGGGTACTACAATGAGCAGTTCTTC.

The rearrangement joins TRBV5-1 to TRBJ1-1; the D gene is possibly TRBD1 (6 bases). The germline CDR1 and CDR2 sequences are SGHRS and YFSETQ. Deletions cut 1 base from V and 4 bases from J, with 20 bases between. This CDR3 region has 17 residues. The CDR3 DNA reads as TGCGCCAGCAGCTTGACTTACAGGGCTTACCTGTTCACTGAAGCTTTCTTT. It yields the protein CASSLTYRAYLFTEAFF.

The chain carries TRBV15 and TRBJ2-3, with 10 bases matching TRBD2. Germline CDR1 LNHNV, CDR2 YYDKDF (reference sequence). The CDR3 spans 16 residues. The J segment lost 5 bases and the V segment lost 6 bases, leaving 11 bases of the junction unmatched. Here the CDR3 reads CATSPNPGLAQDTQYF. Here the CDR3 DNA reads TGTGCCACCAGTCCGAATCCGGGACTAGCGCAAGATACGCAGTATTTT.

The chain carries TRBV19 and TRBJ2-5, with TRBD2 identical over 10 bases. The DNA end is more similar to TRBJ2-7, so the J call may be wrong. The V gene's germline CDR1 is LNHDA and CDR2 SQIVND (reference sequence). This CDR3 is built from 13 residues. CDR3 nucleotides: TGTGCCAGTAGTCTAGCGGGAGCTCGCGAGCAGTACTTC. Encoded protein: CASSLAGAREQYF.

The chain is built from TRBV5-1 and TRBJ2-3, with a weak D call TRBD2 (5 bases). Trimming shortened V by 2 bases and J by 6 bases, and 10 bases separated the two germline ends. CDR3 size: 13 residues. The V gene's germline CDR1 is SGHRS and CDR2 YFSETQ. As DNA, the CDR3 is TGCGCCAGCAGCTTAAGAGGGAGCGATACGCAGTATTTT. It encodes CASSLRGSDTQYF. The entire variable domain, with the rest obtained from reference TRBV5-1 and TRBJ2-3, is as follows: KAGVTQTPRYLIKTRGQQVTLSCSPISGHRSVSWYQQTPGQGLQFLFEYFSETQRNKGNFPGRFSGRQFSNSRSEMNVSTLELGDSALYLCASSLRGSDTQYFGPGTRLTVL.

The chain employs TRBV7-2 and TRBJ2-1; TRBD2 might be the D (5 bases). This CDR3 is 15 amino acids long. Deletions cut 4 bases from V and 3 bases from J, with 13 bases between. Germline loops: CDR1 SGHTA, CDR2 FQGNSA. The CDR3 reads CASSSSGFLYNEQFF. CDR3 coding DNA: TGTGCCAGCAGCTCGAGCGGCTTCCTCTACAATGAGCAGTTCTTC.

V usage is TRBV28 and J usage is TRBJ2-2; D remains ambiguous. V lost 5 bases and J 4 bases, leaving 11 bases between the germline ends. The CDR3 sequence is 14 residues long. Looked up from germline, CDR1 is MDHEN and CDR2 is SYDVKM. The CDR3 loop is CASSLITGTGELFF. The CDR3 bases are TGTGCCAGCAGTCTAATCACGGGCACCGGGGAGCTGTTTTTT.

V and J are TRBV11-2 and TRBJ2-1; TRBD2 agrees at 10 bases. The ends lost 5 bases at V and 6 bases at J; junction bases unmatched: 10. This CDR3 contains 16 residues. CDR1 is SGHAT, CDR2 FQNNGV, per germline. CDR3 in amino acids: CASSRPLAGEGNEQFF. CDR3 DNA: TGTGCCAGCAGCCGGCCCCTAGCGGGAGAGGGCAATGAGCAGTTCTTC.

The chain is built from TRBV15 and TRBJ1-2, with TRBD1 matching over 7 bases. Germline V gene lookup returns CDR1 LNHNV and CDR2 YYDKDF (reference sequence). CDR3 length: 13 amino acids. The ends lost 0 bases at V and 6 bases at J; junction bases unmatched: 1. This CDR3 is CATSRDRGNGYTF. The DNA for the CDR3 is TGTGCCACCAGCAGAGACAGGGGGAATGGCTACACCTTC.

The V call is TRBV27, the J call TRBJ1-2; TRBD1 is a possible D gene (5 bases). V was trimmed by 2 bases and J by 2 bases, leaving 9 bases between them. The CDR3 loop spans 14 amino acids. From germline, CDR1 is MNHEY and CDR2 SMNVEV (reference sequence). CDR3 protein: CASSLLGANYGYTF. CDR3 sequence (DNA): TGTGCCAGCAGTTTACTAGGGGCGAACTATGGCTACACCTTC.

The J gene is TRBJ2-5, the V gene TRBV11-2; the D gene is possibly TRBD2 (6 bases). The CDR3 has 15 amino acids. Between the trimmed V and J ends, which lost 5 bases and 5 bases, there was a span of 18 bases. The germline V gene has CDR1 SGHAT and CDR2 FQNNGV. The CDR3 protein is CASSLFEEGRETQYF. CDR3 sequence (DNA): TGTGCCAGCAGCCTATTCGAGGAGGGCCGCGAGACCCAGTACTTC.

This clone was seen only once. The rearrangement joins TRBV25-1 to TRBJ2-1; 10 bases align to TRBD2. CDR1 MGHDK and CDR2 SYGVNS come from the germline V gene. This CDR3 has 18 residues. V shed 5 bases, J shed 4 bases, and the junction held 14 bases outside the gene matches. The chain's CDR3 is CASSSYTASGGPYNEQFF. Written as DNA, the CDR3 is TGTGCCAGCAGTTCATATACCGCTAGCGGGGGCCCGTACAATGAGCAGTTCTTC.

This clone occurred a few times. The chain couples TRBV9 to TRBJ2-1; TRBD2 matches at 8 bases. CDR3 length equals 16 residues. The ends lost 3 bases at V and 0 bases at J; junction bases unmatched: 5. Germline CDR1 reads SGDLS; CDR2 reads YYNGEE. The CDR3 spells CASSAPSGGSYNEQFF. In DNA form, the CDR3 reads TGTGCCAGCAGCGCCCCCAGCGGGGGCTCCTACAATGAGCAGTTCTTC.

The gene calls are TRBV28 and TRBJ2-1, with TRBD1 matching 9 bases. The CDR3 contains 16 residues. Losses at the gene ends were 6 bases for V and 1 base for J; bases not matched to a gene: 7. Germline CDR1 and CDR2: MDHEN and SYDVKM. CDR3 nucleotides: TGTGCCAGCAGACCAACAGGGGGCTATTCCTACAATGAGCAGTTCTTC. Translating gives CASRPTGGYSYNEQFF.

V usage is TRBV7-9 and J usage is TRBJ2-1, with TRBD2 identical over 12 bases. Germline assignment: CDR1 SEHNR and CDR2 FQNEAQ (reference sequence). J was trimmed by 4 bases and V by 1 base; bases with no gene match: 5. The CDR3 sequence is 17 residues long. CDR3 bases: TGTGCCAGCAGCTTAGTTGAGCTAGCGGGGGGGTACAATGAGCAGTTCTTC. Translation gives CASSLVELAGGYNEQFF. Looking up the rest from reference TRBV7-9 and TRBJ2-1 gives the full variable domain: DTGVSQNPRHKITKRGQNVTFRCDPISEHNRLYWYRQTLGQGPEFLTYFQNEAQLEKSRLLSDRFSAERPKGSFSTLEIQRTEQGDSAMYLCASSLVELAGGYNEQFFGPGTRLTVL.

Points on this clone: One junction end does not reproduce the germline sequence, and a read error may be involved. The chain carries TRBV4-1 and TRBJ2-1; D not certain. CDR1 is MGHRA, CDR2 YSYEKL, per germline. The CDR3 runs 14 residues. CDR3 bases: TGCGCCAGCAGCCAAGAACGGGTTGGAAATGAGCAGCTCTTC. It codes for CASSQERVGNEQLF.

The chain employs TRBV29-1 and TRBJ2-1; 14 bases are shared with TRBD2. The germline gives CDR1 SQVTM, CDR2 ANQGSEA. The CDR3 consists of 16 residues. Germline trimming cut 0 bases from V and 10 bases from J; bases unmatched to any gene: 8. CDR3 DNA sequence: TGCAGCGTTGAAGATCCGACTAGCGGGGGGGCCTGGGAGCAGTTCTTC. The encoded protein is CSVEDPTSGGAWEQFF.

This chain links TRBV2 with TRBJ2-1; possibly TRBD2 for D (6 bases). The germline gives CDR1 SNHLY, CDR2 FYNNEI. The CDR3 contains 11 residues. The V and J ends lost 5 bases and 10 bases respectively, with 9 bases between them. In DNA form, the CDR3 reads TGTGCCAGCAGTAGGCTAGCGGAGCAGTTCTTC. The encoded protein is CASSRLAEQFF.

This clone appeared once. The chain combines TRBV28 with TRBJ2-5, with no clear D. The J call may be wrong; the DNA end is better matched by TRBJ2-7. Germline V gene data show CDR1 as MDHEN and CDR2 as SYDVKM. The length of the CDR3 is 13 residues. The CDR3 here is CASSPSEAYEQYF. The CDR3 DNA follows: TGTGCCAGCAGCCCCAGCGAGGCGTACGAGCAGTACTTC.

The CDR3 nucleotides read TGTGCCTGGGTTCCGACAGCCTACGAGCAGTACTTC. Amino acids: CAWVPTAYEQYF. V and J are TRBV30 and TRBJ2-7; the D gene is possibly TRBD1 (5 bases). Germline values: CDR1 GTSNPN, CDR2 SVGIG (reference sequence). V lost 5 bases to trimming and J lost 2 bases, with 10 bases between them. This CDR3 is built from 12 residues.

The CDR3 DNA reads TGTGCCAGCAGTGACCAGACGGGACAGAGGGCTGGAAGCAATCAGCCCCAGCATTTT. Translated, it gives CASSDQTGQRAGSNQPQHF. The rearrangement links TRBV6-4 to TRBJ1-5; 7 nucleotides line up with TRBD1. Germline CDR1 MRHNA, CDR2 SNTAGT. The CDR3 runs to 19 residues. Unmatched junction bases numbered 14, after V lost 2 bases and J lost 1 base.

The chain uses TRBV28 and TRBJ2-1; D unclear. Trimming took off 3 bases at V and 3 bases at J, with 3 bases between the two ends. There are 12 residues in the CDR3. The germline CDR1 and CDR2 sequences are MDHEN and SYDVKM. The CDR3 region has the DNA TGTGCCAGCAGTTTGTACTACAATGAGCAGTTCTTC. Its protein is CASSLYYNEQFF.

V is TRBV6-4 and J is TRBJ2-3; 9 nucleotides align to TRBD2. Germline lookup yields CDR1 MRHNA and CDR2 SNTAGT. V was pared by 6 bases and J by 4 bases, with 11 bases of the junction left unmatched. CDR3 length equals 16 residues. The DNA of the CDR3 is TGTGCCAGCAGCAATTTAGCGGGAGCAGGGTCAGATACGCAGTATTTT. Protein product: CASSNLAGAGSDTQYF.

The chain employs TRBV7-8 and TRBJ2-7; weak D call: TRBD2 (6 bases). The CDR3 covers 16 residues. CDR1 is SGHVS, CDR2 FQNEAQ, per germline. The germline V and J ends were trimmed by 1 base and 1 base, with 14 bases remaining between them. For the CDR3, the DNA is TGTGCCAGCAGCTTAGTCCGTTCAGGGAGGTCCTACGAGCAGTACTTC. This gives the protein CASSLVRSGRSYEQYF.

The V call is TRBV28, the J call TRBJ2-7; D gene unclear. V dropped 3 bases and J dropped 2 bases, with 14 bases sitting between them. The germline gives CDR1 MDHEN, CDR2 SYDVKM. The CDR3 extends over 15 amino acids. CDR3 nucleotide sequence: TGTGCCAGCAGTTTCAGAACCCAGTCAACCTACGAGCAGTACTTC. It specifies CASSFRTQSTYEQYF.

The DNA for the CDR3 is TGTGCCAGCGCAGGGGCGGGAAACACCATATATTTT. Its translation is CASAGAGNTIYF. The rearrangement joins TRBV13 to TRBJ1-3; D might be TRBD1 (6 bases). The CDR3 has 12 residues. The germline V gene has CDR1 PRHDT and CDR2 FYEKMQ (reference sequence). Trimming removed 8 bases at V and 4 bases at J, with 9 bases between.

CDR3 nucleotide sequence: TGTGCCAGCAGTTTATCAAGGGGGCGGACTGAAGCTTTCTTT. This codes for CASSLSRGRTEAFF. The V call is TRBV27, the J call TRBJ1-1, with 7 nucleotides matching TRBD1. CDR3 size: 14 residues. CDR1 is MNHEY and CDR2 is SMNVEV in the germline V gene (reference sequence). J lost 5 bases, V lost 0 bases, and 3 bases had no gene match.